This TCR beta chain was recovered during a study of CD8 T cells in ankylosing spondylitis. Study-wide points: CD8+ by phenotype, disease-linked clones were relatively rare in peripheral blood. Ankylosing spondylitis blood seemed to carry a telltale TCR beta motif made of several highly homologous variants.

For TCR beta, libraries came from quantitative 5'-RACE with molecular barcodes. Via MiXCR, TCRdb re-called the 5' RACE reads, giving one row per CDR3 protein. The table has approximately 150,000 distinct CDR3 sequences, 9.8% seen once; the top ten hold roughly 16%. This clonotype was observed a handful of times. The antigen is undetermined. The CDR3 extends over 15 amino acids. Trimming removed 5 bases at V and 3 bases at J, with 16 bases between. Germline V gene data show CDR1 as SEHNR and CDR2 as FQNEAQ (reference sequence). The sequence came from a female donor with ankylosing spondylitis or in good health (not recorded which). The rearrangement joins TRBV7-9 to TRBJ1-1; D might be TRBD1 (6 bases). What was sequenced was blood, either unsorted or a sorted T cell fraction (not recorded which). The CDR3 DNA reads as TGTGCCAGCAGCACGTCAGGGGTTCTGGACACTGAAGCTTTCTTT. Translation gives CASSTSGVLDTEAFF.